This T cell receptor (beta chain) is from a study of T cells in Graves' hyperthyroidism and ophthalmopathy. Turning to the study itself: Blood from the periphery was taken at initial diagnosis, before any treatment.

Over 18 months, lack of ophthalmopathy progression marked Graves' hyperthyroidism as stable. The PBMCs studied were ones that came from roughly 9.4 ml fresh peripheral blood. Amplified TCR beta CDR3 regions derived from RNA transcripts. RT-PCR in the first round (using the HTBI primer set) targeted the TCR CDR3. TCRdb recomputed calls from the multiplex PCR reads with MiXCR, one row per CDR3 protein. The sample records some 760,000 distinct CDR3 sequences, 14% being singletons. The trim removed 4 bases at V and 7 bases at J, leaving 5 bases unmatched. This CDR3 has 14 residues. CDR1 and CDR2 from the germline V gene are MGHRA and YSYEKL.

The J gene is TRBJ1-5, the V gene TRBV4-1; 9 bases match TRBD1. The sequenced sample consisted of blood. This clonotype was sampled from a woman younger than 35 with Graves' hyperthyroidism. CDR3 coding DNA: TGCGCCAGCAGCCCGGGACAGGGCTCCCAGCCCCAGCATTTT. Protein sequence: CASSPGQGSQPQHF.